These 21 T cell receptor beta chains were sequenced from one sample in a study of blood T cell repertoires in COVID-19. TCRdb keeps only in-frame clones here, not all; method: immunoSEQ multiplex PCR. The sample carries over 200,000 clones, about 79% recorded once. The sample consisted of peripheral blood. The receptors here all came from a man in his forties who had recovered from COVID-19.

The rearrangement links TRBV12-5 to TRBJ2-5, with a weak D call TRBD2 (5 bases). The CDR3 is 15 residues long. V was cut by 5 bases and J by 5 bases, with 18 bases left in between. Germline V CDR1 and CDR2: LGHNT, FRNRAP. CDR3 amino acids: CASGGTFRGPETQYF. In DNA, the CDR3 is TGTGCTAGTGGTGGAACTTTTAGAGGGCCGGAGACCCAGTACTTC.

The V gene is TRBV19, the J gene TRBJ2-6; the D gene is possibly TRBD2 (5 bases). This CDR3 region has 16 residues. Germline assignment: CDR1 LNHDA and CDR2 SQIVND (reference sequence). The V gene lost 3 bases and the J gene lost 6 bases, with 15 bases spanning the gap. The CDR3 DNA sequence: TGTGCCAGTAGTATTTACGGTGAGGGAGAGGCCAACGTCCTGACTTTC. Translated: CASSIYGEGEANVLTF.

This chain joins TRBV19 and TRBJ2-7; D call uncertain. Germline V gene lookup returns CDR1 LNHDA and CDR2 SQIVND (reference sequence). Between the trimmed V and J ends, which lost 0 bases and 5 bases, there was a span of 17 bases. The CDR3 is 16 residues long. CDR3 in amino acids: CASSIDSSASANEQYF. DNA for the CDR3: TGTGCCAGTAGTATAGATTCGTCCGCCTCTGCGAACGAGCAGTACTTC.

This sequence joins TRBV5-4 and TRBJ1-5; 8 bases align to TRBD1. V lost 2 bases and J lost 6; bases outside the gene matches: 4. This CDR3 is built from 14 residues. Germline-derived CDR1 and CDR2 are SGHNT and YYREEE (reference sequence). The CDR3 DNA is TGTGCCAGCAGCTTATCAGGGGGCAGTCAGCCCCAGCATTTT. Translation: CASSLSGGSQPQHF.

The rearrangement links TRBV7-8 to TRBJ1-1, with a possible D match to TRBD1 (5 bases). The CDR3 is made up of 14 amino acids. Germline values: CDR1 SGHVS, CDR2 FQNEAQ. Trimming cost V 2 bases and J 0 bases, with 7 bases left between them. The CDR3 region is CASSLNRMNTEAFF. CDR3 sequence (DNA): TGTGCCAGCAGCTTAAACAGGATGAACACTGAAGCTTTCTTT.

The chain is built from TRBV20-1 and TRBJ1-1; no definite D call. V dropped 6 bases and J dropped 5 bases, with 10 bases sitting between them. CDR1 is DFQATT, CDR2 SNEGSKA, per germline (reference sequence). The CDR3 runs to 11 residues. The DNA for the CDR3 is TGCAGTGCGTTGGTTAGAACTGAAGCTTTCTTT. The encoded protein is CSALVRTEAFF.

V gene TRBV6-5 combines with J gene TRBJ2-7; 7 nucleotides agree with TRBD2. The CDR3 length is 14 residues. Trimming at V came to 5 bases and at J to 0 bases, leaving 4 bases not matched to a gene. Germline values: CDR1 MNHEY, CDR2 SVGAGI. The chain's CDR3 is CASSPAGSSYEQYF. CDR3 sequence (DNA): TGTGCCAGCAGTCCAGCGGGGAGCTCCTACGAGCAGTACTTC.

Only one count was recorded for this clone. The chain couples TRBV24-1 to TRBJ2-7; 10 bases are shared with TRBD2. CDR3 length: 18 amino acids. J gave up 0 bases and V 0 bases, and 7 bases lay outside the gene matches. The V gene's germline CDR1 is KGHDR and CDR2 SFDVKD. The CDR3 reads CATSDLLAGVRYSYEQYF. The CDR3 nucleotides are TGTGCCACCAGTGATTTGCTAGCGGGAGTCCGGTACTCCTACGAGCAGTACTTC.

CDR3 DNA sequence: TGTGCCAGCCTATTAGGAGGGAGAGATGGCTACACCTTC. It translates to CASLLGGRDGYTF. V gene TRBV12-3 or TRBV12-4 combines with J gene TRBJ1-2; D ambiguous. This CDR3 has 13 amino acids. V was shortened by 8 bases and J by 6 bases, with 16 bases between the two germline ends.

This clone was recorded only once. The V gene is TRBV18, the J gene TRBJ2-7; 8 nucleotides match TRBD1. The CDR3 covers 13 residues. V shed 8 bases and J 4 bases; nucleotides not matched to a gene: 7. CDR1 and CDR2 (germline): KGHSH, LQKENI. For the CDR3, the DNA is TGTGCCAGCCATCAGGGGGCTGGGTACGAGCAGTACTTC. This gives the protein CASHQGAGYEQYF. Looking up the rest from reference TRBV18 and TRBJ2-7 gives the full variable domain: NAGVMQNPRHLVRRRGQEARLRCSPMKGHSHVYWYRQLPEEGLKFMVYLQKENIIDESGMPKERFSAEFPKEGPSILRIQQVVRGDSAAYFCASHQGAGYEQYFGPGTRLTVT.

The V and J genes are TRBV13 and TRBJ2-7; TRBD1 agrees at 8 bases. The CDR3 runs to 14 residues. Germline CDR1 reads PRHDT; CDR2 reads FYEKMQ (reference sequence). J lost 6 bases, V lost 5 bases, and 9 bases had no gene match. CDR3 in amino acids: CASSHRTGYVEQYF. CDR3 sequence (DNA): TGTGCCAGCAGCCACAGGACAGGGTATGTCGAGCAGTACTTC. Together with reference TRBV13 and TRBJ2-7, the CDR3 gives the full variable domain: AAGVIQSPRHLIKEKRETATLKCYPIPRHDTVYWYQQGPGQDPQFLISFYEKMQSDKGSIPDRFSAQQFSDYHSELNMSSLELGDSALYFCASSHRTGYVEQYFGPGTRLTVT.

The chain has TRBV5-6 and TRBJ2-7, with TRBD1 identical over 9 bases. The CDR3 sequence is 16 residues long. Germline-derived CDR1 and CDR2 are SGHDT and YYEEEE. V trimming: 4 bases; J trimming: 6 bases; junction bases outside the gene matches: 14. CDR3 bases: TGTGCCAGCAGCCTGGGAGACAGGGGGGGTTCTGGCGAGCAGTACTTC. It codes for CASSLGDRGGSGEQYF.

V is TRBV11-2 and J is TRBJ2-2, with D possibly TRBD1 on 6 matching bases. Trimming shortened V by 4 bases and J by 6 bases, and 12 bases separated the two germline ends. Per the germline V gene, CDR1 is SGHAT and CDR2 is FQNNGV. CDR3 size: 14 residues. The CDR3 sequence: CASSSLQGSGELFF. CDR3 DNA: TGTGCCAGCAGCTCGCTACAGGGTTCCGGGGAGCTGTTTTTT.

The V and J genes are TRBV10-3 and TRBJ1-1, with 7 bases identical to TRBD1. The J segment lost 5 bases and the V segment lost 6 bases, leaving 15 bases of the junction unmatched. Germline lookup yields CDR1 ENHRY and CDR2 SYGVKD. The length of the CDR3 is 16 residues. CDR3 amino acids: CAISDRRTGTRTEAFF. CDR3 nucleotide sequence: TGTGCCATCAGCGACCGGAGGACAGGTACGAGGACTGAAGCTTTCTTT.

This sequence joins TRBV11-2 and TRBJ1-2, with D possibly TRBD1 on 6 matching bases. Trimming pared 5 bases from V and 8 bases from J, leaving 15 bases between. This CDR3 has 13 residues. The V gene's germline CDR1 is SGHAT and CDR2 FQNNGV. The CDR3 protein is CASSPGGARGYTF. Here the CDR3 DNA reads TGTGCCAGCAGCCCGGGGGGGGCACGGGGCTACACCTTC.

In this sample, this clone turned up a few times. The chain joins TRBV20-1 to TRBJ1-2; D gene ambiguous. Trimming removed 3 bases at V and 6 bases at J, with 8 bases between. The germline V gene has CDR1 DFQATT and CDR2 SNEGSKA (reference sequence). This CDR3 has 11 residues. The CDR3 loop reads CSASLLNGYTF. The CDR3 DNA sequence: TGCAGTGCTAGCCTCCTTAATGGCTACACCTTC.

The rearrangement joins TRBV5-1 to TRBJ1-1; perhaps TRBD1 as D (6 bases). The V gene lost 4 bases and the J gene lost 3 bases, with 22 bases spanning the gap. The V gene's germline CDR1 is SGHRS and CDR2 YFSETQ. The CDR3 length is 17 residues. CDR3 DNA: TGCGCCAGCAGCCTATGGGGGATGACAGGATCAGACACTGAAGCTTTCTTT. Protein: CASSLWGMTGSDTEAFF.

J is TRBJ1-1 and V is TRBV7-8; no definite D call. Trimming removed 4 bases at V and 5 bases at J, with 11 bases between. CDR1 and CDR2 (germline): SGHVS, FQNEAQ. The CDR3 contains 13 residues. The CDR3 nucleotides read TGTGCCAGCAGCTCCGCTAGCCCGACTGAAGCTTTCTTT. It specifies CASSSASPTEAFF.

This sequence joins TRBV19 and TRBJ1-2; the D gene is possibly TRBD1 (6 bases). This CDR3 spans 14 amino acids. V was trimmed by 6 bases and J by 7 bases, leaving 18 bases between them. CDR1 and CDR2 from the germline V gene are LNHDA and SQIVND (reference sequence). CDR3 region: CASSSGGQGFGYTF. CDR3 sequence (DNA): TGTGCCAGTAGCTCCGGCGGGCAGGGGTTTGGCTACACCTTC. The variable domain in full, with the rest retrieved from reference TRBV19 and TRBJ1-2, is DGGITQSPKYLFRKEGQNVTLSCEQNLNHDAMYWYRQDPGQGLRLIYYSQIVNDFQKGDIAEGYSVSREKKESFPLTVTSAQKNPTAFYLCASSSGGQGFGYTFGSGTRLTVV.

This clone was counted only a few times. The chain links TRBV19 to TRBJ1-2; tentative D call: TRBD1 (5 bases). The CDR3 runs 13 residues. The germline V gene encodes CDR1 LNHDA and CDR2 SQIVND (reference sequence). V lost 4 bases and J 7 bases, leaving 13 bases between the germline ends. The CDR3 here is CASSKGSRTGYTF. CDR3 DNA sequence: TGTGCCAGTAGTAAGGGGTCGAGAACTGGCTACACCTTC.

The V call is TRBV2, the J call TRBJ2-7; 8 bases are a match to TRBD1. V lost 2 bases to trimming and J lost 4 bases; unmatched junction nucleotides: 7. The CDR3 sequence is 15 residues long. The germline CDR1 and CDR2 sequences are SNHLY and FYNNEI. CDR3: CASSEIGRGRYEQYF. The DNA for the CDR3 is TGTGCCAGCAGTGAAATAGGCAGGGGGCGATACGAGCAGTACTTC.